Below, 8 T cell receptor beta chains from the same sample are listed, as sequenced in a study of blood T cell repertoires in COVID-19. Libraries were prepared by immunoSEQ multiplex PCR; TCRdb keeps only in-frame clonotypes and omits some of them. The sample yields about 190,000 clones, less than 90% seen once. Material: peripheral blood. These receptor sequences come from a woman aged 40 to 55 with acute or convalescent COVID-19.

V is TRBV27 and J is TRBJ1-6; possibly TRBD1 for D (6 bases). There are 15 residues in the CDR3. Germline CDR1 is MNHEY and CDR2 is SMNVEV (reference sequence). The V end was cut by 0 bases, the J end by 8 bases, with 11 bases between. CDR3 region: CASSLSPGTYSPLHF. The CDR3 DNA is TGTGCCAGCAGTTTATCGCCAGGGACATATTCACCCCTCCACTTT.

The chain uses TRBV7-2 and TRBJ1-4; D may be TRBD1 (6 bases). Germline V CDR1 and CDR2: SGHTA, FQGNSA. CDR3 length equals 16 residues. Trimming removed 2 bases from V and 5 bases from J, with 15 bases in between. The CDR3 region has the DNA TGTGCCAGCAGCTTACGACGGACAGTGGGGAATGAAAAACTGTTTTTT. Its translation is CASSLRRTVGNEKLFF.

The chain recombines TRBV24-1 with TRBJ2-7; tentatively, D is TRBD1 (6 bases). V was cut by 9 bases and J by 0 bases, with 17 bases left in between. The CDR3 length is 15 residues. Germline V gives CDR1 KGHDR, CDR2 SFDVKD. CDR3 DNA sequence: TGTGCCACCTCCAAAAACCGGGACACCTCCTACGAGCAGTACTTC. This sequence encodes CATSKNRDTSYEQYF.

In DNA form, the CDR3 reads TGTGCCAGCAGCTCTTCGACCCGAGGGTATAATTCACCCCTCCACTTT. It encodes CASSSSTRGYNSPLHF. V gene TRBV3-1 (or the pseudogene TRBV3-2) combines with J gene TRBJ1-6; D remains unclear. This CDR3 is built from 16 residues. CDR1 and CDR2 (germline): LGHDT, YNNKEL (reference sequence). V lost 5 bases, J lost 4 bases, and 15 bases lay in between.

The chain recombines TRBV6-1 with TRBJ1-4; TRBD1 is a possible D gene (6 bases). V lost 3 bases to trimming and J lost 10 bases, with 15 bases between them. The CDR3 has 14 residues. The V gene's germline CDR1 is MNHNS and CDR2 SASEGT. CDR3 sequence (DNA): TGTGCCAGCAGTGATTCGGGGGGGCTGGGAAAACTGTTTTTT. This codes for CASSDSGGLGKLFF.

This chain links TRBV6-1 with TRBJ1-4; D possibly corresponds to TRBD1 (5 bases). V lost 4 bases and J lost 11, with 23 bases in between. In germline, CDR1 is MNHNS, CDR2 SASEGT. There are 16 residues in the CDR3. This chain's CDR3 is CASSGSPRQNGGKLFF. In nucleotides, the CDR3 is TGTGCCAGCAGTGGCTCCCCCAGACAGAACGGGGGGAAACTGTTTTTT.

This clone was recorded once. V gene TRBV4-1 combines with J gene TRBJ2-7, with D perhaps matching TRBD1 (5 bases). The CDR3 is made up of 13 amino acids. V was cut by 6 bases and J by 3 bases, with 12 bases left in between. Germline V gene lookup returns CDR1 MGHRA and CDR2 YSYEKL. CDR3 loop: CASSIQADYEQYF. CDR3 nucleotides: TGCGCCAGCAGTATACAGGCCGACTACGAGCAGTACTTC.

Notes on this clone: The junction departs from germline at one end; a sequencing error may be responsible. CDR3 nucleotide sequence: TGTGCCAGCAGTTACCGGACTGACACTAAGGAAAAACTGTTTTTT. Translated: CASSYRTDTKEKLFF. V is TRBV6-6 and J is TRBJ1-4; D unclear. The CDR3 spans 15 residues. Germline assignment: CDR1 MNHNY and CDR2 SVGAGI (reference sequence).